The sequence of this T cell receptor (beta chain) was determined in a study of blood T cell repertoires in COVID-19. Study as a whole: Collection of acute and convalescent COVID-19 samples took place in the United States, Italy and Spain. Nucleic acid was either cDNA or gDNA, and it came from T cells, B-cell-depleted T cells, or PBMCs.

CDR3 length equals 13 residues. CDR1 is SGHTA and CDR2 is FQGTGA in the germline V gene. Deletions cut 3 bases from V and 4 bases from J, with 8 bases between. Per the authors' pipeline: Nucleated cell number was recorded as an estimate derived from reference gene primer amplification. Profiling relied on immunoSEQ multiplex PCR, and the TCRdb table lists in-frame clones only, not all of them. The DNA gave D and trimming, while V, J and clone size come from that table. Among about 670,000 clones listed, 70% to 90% were seen once. The V call is TRBV7-3, the J call TRBJ2-3; no clear D gene. Sequences were obtained from peripheral blood. This TCR derives from a woman between 18 and 29 years old with acute or convalescent COVID-19. CDR3 sequence reads: CASSFHRADTQYF. CDR3 sequence (DNA): TGTGCCAGCAGCTTCCACAGAGCAGATACGCAGTATTTT. Complete variable domain (other parts from reference TRBV7-3 and TRBJ2-3): GAGVSQTPSNKVTEKGKYVELRCDPISGHTALYWYRQSLGQGPEFLIYFQGTGAADDSGLPNDRFFAVRPEGSVSTLKIQRTERGDSAVYLCASSFHRADTQYFGPGTRLTVL.